This TCR beta chain was documented in a study of CD8 T cells in ankylosing spondylitis. This clonotype was seen a few times. Its cognate antigen is unknown. The CDR3 extends over 12 amino acids. Trimming took off 6 bases at V and 10 bases at J, with 10 bases between the two ends. Study-wide points: Matched ankylosing spondylitis synovial fluid reportedly contained a significantly enriched population of disease-linked clones. A motif in TCR beta, a set of roughly 8 highly homologous variants, appeared characteristic of ankylosing spondylitis blood. A CD8+ phenotype characterized the disease-linked clones, which were relatively rare in peripheral blood. There were earlier reports of some motif variants in reactive arthritis synovial fluid and blood.

In making TCR beta libraries, quantitative 5'-RACE with molecular barcodes was used. TCRdb re-analysed the 5' RACE reads in MiXCR, keeping a single row per CDR3 protein. The sample has 700,000 to 850,000 distinct CDR3 sequences, approximately 12% seen once. The TCR was taken from a male donor with ankylosing spondylitis. The sample taken for sequencing was blood, either unsorted or a sorted T cell fraction (not recorded which). The genes are TRBV12-3 or TRBV12-4 and TRBJ1-6; no clear D gene. CDR3 in amino acids: CASSPGHSPLHF. CDR3 bases: TGTGCCAGCAGCCCCGGGCACTCACCCCTCCACTTT.